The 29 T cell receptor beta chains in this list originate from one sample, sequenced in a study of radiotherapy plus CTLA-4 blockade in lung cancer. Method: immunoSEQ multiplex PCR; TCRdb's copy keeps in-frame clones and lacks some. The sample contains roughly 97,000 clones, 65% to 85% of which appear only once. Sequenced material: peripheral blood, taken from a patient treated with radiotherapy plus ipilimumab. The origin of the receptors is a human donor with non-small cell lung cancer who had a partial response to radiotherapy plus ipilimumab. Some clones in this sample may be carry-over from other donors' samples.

CDR3 nucleotide sequence: TGTGCCAGCAGCTCCTCGGGACAGGGGGCTGATGAGCAGTTCTTC. Its translation is CASSSSGQGADEQFF. The chain uses TRBV7-6 and TRBJ2-1, with 12 positions matching TRBD1. The CDR3 has 15 residues. V lost 4 bases to trimming and J lost 8 bases; unmatched junction nucleotides: 6. The germline V gene has CDR1 SGHVS and CDR2 FNYEAQ.

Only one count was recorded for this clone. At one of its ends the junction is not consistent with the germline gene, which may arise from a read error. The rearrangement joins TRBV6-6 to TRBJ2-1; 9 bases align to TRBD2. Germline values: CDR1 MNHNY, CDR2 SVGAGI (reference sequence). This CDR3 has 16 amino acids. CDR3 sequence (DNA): TGTGCCAGCAGTGACTCCGGGACTAGCAGAGTATGGGAGCAGTTCTTC. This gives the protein CASSDSGTSRVWEQFF.

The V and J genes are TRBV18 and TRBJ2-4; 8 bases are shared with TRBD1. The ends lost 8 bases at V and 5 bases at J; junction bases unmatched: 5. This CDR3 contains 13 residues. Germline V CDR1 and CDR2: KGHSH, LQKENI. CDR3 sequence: CASTAGGENIQYF. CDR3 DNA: TGTGCCAGCACAGCAGGGGGCGAAAACATTCAGTACTTC.

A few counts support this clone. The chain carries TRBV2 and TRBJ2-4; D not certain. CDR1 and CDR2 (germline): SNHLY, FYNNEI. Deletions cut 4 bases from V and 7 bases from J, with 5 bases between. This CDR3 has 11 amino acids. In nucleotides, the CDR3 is TGTGCCAGCAGTGGTTCGAACATTCAGTACTTC. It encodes CASSGSNIQYF.

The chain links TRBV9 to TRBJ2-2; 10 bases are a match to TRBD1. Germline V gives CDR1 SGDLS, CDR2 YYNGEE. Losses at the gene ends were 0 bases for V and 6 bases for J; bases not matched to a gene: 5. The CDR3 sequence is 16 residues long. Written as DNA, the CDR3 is TGTGCCAGCAGCGTAGTTGGACAGGGGGAGGCCGGGGAGCTGTTTTTT. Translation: CASSVVGQGEAGELFF.

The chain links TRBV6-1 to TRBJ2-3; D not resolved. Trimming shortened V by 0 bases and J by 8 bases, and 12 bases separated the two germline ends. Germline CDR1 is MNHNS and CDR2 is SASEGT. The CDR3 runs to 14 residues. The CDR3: CASSEAGGYFTQYF. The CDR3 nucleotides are TGTGCCAGCAGTGAAGCAGGCGGCTACTTTACGCAGTATTTT.

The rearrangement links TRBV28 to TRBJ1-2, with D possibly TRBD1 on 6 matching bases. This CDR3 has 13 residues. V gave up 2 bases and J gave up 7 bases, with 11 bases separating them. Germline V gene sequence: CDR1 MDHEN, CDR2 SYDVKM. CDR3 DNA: TGTGCCAGCAGTTTAACAGGGCGGCGTGGCTACACCTTC. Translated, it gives CASSLTGRRGYTF.

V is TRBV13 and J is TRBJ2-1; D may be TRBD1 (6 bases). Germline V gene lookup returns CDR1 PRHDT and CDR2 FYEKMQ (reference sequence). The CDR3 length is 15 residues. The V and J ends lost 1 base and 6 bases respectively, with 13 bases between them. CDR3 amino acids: CASSLDQGLTNEQFF. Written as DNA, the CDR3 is TGTGCCAGCAGCTTAGATCAGGGGTTAACCAATGAGCAGTTCTTC.

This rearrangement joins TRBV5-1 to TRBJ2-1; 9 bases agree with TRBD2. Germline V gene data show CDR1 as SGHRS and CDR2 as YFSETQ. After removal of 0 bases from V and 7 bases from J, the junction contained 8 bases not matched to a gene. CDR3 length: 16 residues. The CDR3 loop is CASSLAGGGAMNEQFF. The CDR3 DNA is TGCGCCAGCAGCTTGGCCGGCGGGGGGGCCATGAATGAGCAGTTCTTC.

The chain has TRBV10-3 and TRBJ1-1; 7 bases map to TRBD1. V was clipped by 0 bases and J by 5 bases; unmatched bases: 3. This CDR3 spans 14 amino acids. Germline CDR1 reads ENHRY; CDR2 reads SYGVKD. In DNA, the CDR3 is TGTGCCATCAGTGAGTCGTTGGGACAGACTGAAGCTTTCTTT. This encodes CAISESLGQTEAFF.

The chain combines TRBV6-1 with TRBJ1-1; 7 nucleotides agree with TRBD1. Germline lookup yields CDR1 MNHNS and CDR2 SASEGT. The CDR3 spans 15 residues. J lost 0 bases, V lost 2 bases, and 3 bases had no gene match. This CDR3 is CASSEPDRVNTEAFF. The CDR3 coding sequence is TGTGCCAGCAGTGAACCCGACAGGGTGAACACTGAAGCTTTCTTT.

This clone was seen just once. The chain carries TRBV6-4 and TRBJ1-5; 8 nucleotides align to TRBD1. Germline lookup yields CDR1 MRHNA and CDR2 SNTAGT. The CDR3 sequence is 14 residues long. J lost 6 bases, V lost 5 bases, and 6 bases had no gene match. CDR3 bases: TGTGCCAGCAGTCCAACAGGGGGAGTTCAGCCCCAGCATTTT. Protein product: CASSPTGGVQPQHF.

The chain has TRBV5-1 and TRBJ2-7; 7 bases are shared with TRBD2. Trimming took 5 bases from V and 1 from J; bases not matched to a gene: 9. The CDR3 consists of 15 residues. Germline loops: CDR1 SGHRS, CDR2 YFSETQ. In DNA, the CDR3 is TGCGCCAGCAGTCCCCCTTCGGGAGGTTCCTACGAGCAGTACTTC. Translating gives CASSPPSGGSYEQYF.

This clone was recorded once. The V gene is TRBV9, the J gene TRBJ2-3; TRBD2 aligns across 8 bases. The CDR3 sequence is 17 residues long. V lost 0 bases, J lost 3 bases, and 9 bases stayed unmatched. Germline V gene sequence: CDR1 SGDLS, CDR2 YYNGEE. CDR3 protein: CASSVGGAGVQTDTQYF. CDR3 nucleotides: TGTGCCAGCAGCGTAGGGGGAGCGGGAGTCCAAACAGATACGCAGTATTTT.

The CDR3 region is CASSMGQDYEKLFF. CDR3 DNA sequence: TGTGCCAGTAGTATGGGACAGGACTATGAAAAACTGTTTTTT. The V gene is TRBV19, the J gene TRBJ1-4; 8 bases line up with TRBD1. The germline gives CDR1 LNHDA, CDR2 SQIVND (reference sequence). V lost 3 bases, J lost 6 bases, and 3 bases stayed unmatched. The CDR3 runs 14 residues.

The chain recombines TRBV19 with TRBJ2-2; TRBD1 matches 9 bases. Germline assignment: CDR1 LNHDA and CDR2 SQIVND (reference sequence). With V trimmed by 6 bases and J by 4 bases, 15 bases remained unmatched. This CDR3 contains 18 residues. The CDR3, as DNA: TGTGCCAGTAGGGCGGTACAGGGGGCCTCCGGCTTCACCGGGGAGCTGTTTTTT. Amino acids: CASRAVQGASGFTGELFF.

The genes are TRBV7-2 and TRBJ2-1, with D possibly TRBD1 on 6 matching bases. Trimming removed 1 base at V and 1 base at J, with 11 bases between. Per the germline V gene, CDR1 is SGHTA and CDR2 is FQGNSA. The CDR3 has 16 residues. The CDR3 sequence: CASSLEAGVSYNEQFF. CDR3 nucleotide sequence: TGTGCCAGCAGCTTAGAAGCAGGGGTGTCCTACAATGAGCAGTTCTTC.

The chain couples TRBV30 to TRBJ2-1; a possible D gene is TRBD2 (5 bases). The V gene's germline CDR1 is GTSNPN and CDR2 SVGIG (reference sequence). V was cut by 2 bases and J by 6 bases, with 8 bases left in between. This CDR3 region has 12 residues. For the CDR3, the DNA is TGTGCCTGGAGTCCCGGGATCAATGAGCAGTTCTTC. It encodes CAWSPGINEQFF.

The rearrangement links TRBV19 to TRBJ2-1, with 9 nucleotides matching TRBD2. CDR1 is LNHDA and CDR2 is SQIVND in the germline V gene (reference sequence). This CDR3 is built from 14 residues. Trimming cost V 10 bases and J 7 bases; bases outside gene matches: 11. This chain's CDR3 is CATRGAGGQNEQFF. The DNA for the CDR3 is TGTGCCACCCGGGGGGCGGGGGGGCAGAATGAGCAGTTCTTC.

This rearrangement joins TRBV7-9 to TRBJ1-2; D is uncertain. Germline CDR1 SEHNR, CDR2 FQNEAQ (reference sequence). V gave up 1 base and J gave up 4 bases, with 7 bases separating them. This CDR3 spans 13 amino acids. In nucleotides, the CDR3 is TGTGCCAGCAGCTTAGAGGCAGGCTATGGCTACACCTTC. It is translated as CASSLEAGYGYTF.

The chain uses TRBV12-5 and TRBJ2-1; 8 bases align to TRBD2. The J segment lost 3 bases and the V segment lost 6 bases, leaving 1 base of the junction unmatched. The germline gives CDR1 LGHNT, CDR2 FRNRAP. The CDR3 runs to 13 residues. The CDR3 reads CASGGTSYNEQFF. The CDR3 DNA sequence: TGTGCTAGTGGGGGGACTAGCTACAATGAGCAGTTCTTC.

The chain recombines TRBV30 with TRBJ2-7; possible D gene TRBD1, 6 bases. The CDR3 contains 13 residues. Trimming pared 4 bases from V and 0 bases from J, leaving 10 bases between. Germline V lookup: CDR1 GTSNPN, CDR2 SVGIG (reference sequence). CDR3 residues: CAWNRDLSYEQYF. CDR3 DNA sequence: TGTGCCTGGAACAGGGACCTCTCCTACGAGCAGTACTTC.

The CDR3 reads CASSMTGRNTGYEQYF. The CDR3 nucleotides read TGTGCCAGTAGTATGACGGGCAGGAACACGGGGTACGAGCAGTACTTC. The V call is TRBV19, the J call TRBJ2-7, with D possibly TRBD2 on 5 matching bases. CDR1 LNHDA and CDR2 SQIVND come from the germline V gene (reference sequence). V lost 3 bases, J lost 4 bases, and 19 bases lay in between. The CDR3 is made up of 16 amino acids.

CDR3 amino acids: CASSLRLPTAGTQYF. The CDR3 DNA follows: TGTGCCAGTAGTCTCCGACTACCGACGGCGGGTACGCAGTATTTT. The rearrangement joins TRBV19 to TRBJ2-3, with D possibly being TRBD2 (5 bases). Germline lookup yields CDR1 LNHDA and CDR2 SQIVND (reference sequence). The CDR3 runs to 15 residues. V lost 5 bases to trimming and J lost 8 bases, with 20 bases between them.

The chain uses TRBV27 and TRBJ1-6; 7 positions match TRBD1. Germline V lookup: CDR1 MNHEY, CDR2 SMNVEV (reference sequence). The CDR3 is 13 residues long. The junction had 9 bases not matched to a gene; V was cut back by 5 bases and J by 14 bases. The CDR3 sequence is CASSINRGLTLHF. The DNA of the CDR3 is TGTGCCAGCAGTATCAACAGGGGTCTCACCCTCCACTTT.

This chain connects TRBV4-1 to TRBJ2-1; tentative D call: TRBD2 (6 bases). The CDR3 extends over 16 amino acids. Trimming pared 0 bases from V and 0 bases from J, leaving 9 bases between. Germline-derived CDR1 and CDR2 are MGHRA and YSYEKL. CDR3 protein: CASSQETGASYNEQFF. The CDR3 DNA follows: TGCGCCAGCAGCCAAGAAACGGGAGCCTCCTACAATGAGCAGTTCTTC.

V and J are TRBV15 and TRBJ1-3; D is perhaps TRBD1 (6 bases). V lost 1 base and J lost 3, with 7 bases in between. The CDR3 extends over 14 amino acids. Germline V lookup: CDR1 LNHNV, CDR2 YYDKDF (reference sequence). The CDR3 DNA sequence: TGTGCCACCAGCAGAGGCAGGGGTGGAAACACCATATATTTT. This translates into CATSRGRGGNTIYF.

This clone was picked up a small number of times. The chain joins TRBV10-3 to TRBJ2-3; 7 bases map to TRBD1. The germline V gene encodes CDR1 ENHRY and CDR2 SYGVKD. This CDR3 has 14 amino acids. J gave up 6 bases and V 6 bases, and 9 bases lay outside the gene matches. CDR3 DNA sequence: TGTGCCATCAGGGGACAGATTGGACTTGATACGCAGTATTTT. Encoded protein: CAIRGQIGLDTQYF.

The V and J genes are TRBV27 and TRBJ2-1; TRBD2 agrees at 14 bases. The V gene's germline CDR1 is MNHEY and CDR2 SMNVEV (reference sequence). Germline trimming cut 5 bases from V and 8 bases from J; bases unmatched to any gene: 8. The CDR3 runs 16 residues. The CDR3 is CASSPRWTSGRYEQFF. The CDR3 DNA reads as TGTGCCAGCAGTCCCAGATGGACTAGCGGGAGGTATGAGCAGTTCTTC.